This TCR beta chain derives from a study of T cell responses to AZD1222 COVID-19 vaccine. General study results and limits: Compared with day 0, the breadth and depth of the Spike-specific TCR repertoire rose significantly after two doses of AZD1222.

Sequenced by immunoSEQ multiplex PCR; TCRdb stores in-frame clones only, minus some. Among 140,000 or so clones listed, about nine tenths were seen once. This clone appeared a single time. Its antigen is still unknown. The V end was cut by 2 bases, the J end by 7 bases, with 8 bases between. CDR3 length: 12 residues. The germline V gene has CDR1 MDHEN and CDR2 SYDVKM. Here the sequenced sample was peripheral blood, taken 28 days after the second AZD1222 dose. The chain is built from TRBV28 and TRBJ1-1; D gene uncertain. The sequence was collected from an adult who received the AZD1222 COVID-19 vaccine. CDR3 nucleotide sequence: TGTGCCAGCAGTTTAGGGCGGATTGAAGCTTTCTTT. Translated, it gives CASSLGRIEAFF.